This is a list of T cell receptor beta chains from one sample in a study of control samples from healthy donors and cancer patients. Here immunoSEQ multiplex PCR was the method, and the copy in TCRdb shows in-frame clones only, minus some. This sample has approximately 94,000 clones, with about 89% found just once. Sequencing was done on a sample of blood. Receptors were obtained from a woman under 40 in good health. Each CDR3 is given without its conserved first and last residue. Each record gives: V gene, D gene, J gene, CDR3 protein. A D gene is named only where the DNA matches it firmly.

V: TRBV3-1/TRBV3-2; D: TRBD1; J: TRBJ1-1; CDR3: ASSPIGARGLSEAF
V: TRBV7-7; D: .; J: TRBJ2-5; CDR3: ASSLAGGNVETQY
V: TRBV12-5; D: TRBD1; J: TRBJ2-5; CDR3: ASARGTGLETQY
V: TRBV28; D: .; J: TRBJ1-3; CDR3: ASSSPYSGNTIY
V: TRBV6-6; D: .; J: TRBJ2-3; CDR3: ASSYDRGRNTQY
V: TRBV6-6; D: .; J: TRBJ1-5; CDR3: ASSSLQAARQPQH
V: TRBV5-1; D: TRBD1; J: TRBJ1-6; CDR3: ASSLPGGFNSPLH
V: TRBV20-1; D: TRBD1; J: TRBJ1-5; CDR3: SASWTGGKSNQPQH
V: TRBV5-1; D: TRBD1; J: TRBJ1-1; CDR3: ASSYWPPGGTEAF
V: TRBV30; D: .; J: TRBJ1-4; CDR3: AWRPGAINEKLF
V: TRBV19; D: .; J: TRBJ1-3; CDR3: ASKPASGNTIY
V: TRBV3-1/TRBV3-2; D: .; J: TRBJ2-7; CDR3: ASSPENKNIQY
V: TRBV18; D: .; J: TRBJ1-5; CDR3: ASSPQTGPSNQPQH
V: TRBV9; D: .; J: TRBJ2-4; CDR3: ASSPRSNQNIQY
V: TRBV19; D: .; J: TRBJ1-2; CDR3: ASTPLGDRLSYGYT
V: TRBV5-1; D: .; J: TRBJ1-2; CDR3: ASSQGGVSPYGYT
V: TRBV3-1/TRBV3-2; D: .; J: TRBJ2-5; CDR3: ASSPYQETQY
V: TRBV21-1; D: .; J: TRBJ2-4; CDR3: ASSKSTQGPLYFKNIQY
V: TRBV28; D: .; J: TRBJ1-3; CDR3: ASSATALSGNTIY
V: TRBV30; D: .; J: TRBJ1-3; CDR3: AWSRGLSGNTIY
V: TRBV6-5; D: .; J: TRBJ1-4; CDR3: ASSYGPNEKLF
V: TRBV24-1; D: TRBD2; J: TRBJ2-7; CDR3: ATSDLTPREEYPYEQY
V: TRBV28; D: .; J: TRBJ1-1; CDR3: ASTKPGPLNTEAF
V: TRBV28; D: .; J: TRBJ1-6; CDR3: ASSARGDSPLH
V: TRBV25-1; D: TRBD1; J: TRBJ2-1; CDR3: ASSLGQGEQF